Presented here are 18 T cell receptor beta chains from one specimen sequenced in a study of control samples from healthy donors and cancer patients. Produced via immunoSEQ multiplex PCR; TCRdb's table is partial and in-frame only. In the table there are under 200,000 clones, roughly 94% of which are singletons. Sequenced sample: PBMCs. The source is a man aged 60-69 years with colorectal cancer.

CDR3 in DNA: TGTGCCAGTAGTATAGACGGGACCGGGCGGAGGGGCACTGAAGCTTTCTTT. Amino acid sequence: CASSIDGTGRRGTEAFF. The gene calls are TRBV19 and TRBJ1-1; TRBD1 is a possible D gene (5 bases). V was clipped by 0 bases and J by 4 bases, with 18 bases between them. The germline V gene encodes CDR1 LNHDA and CDR2 SQIVND (reference sequence). The CDR3 is made up of 17 amino acids.

The chain is built from TRBV29-1 and TRBJ2-2; D ambiguous. V was cut by 6 bases and J by 1 base, with 9 bases left in between. Germline V gene sequence: CDR1 SQVTM, CDR2 ANQGSEA. The CDR3 has 13 amino acids. The CDR3 region is CSVGRRNTGELFF. The DNA of the CDR3 is TGCAGCGTAGGACGGCGGAACACCGGGGAGCTGTTTTTT.

This chain connects TRBV3-1 (or the pseudogene TRBV3-2) to TRBJ1-1; TRBD1 matches at 8 bases. The CDR3 spans 15 residues. Germline values: CDR1 LGHDT, CDR2 YNNKEL (reference sequence). The V gene end was trimmed by 0 bases and the J gene end by 5 bases; junction bases not matched to a gene: 5. The CDR3 spells CASSQEGTGGTEAFF. CDR3 DNA sequence: TGTGCCAGCAGCCAAGAAGGGACAGGAGGTACTGAAGCTTTCTTT.

This clone was seen just once. This rearrangement joins TRBV13 to TRBJ1-2, with D possibly being TRBD1 (6 bases). Trimming cost V 3 bases and J 2 bases, with 7 bases left between them. Germline V gene data show CDR1 as PRHDT and CDR2 as FYEKMQ (reference sequence). The CDR3 has 13 residues. The CDR3 DNA reads as TGTGCCAGCAGCTTGGGGGCGAACTATGGCTACACCTTC. Protein: CASSLGANYGYTF.

As DNA, the CDR3 is TGCGCCAGCAGCCGGACGGCCTCCAATGAAAAACTGTTTTTT. Its protein product is CASSRTASNEKLFF. This rearrangement joins TRBV5-1 to TRBJ1-4; D is uncertain. V was shortened by 4 bases and J by 5 bases, with 12 bases between the two germline ends. CDR3 length equals 14 residues. CDR1 is SGHRS and CDR2 is YFSETQ in the germline V gene. The variable domain in full, completed from reference TRBV5-1 and TRBJ1-4, reads KAGVTQTPRYLIKTRGQQVTLSCSPISGHRSVSWYQQTPGQGLQFLFEYFSETQRNKGNFPGRFSGRQFSNSRSEMNVSTLELGDSALYLCASSRTASNEKLFFGSGTQLSVL.

The CDR3 loop is CASSPGRRTEAFF. The CDR3, as DNA: TGTGCCAGCAGTCCAGGGAGACGGACTGAAGCTTTCTTT. V gene TRBV27 combines with J gene TRBJ1-1; tentatively, D is TRBD1 (5 bases). Trimming left V 5 bases short and J 5 bases short, with 12 bases between. The V gene's germline CDR1 is MNHEY and CDR2 SMNVEV (reference sequence). CDR3 length: 13 amino acids.

This clone was seen just once. The chain has TRBV3-1 (or the pseudogene TRBV3-2) and TRBJ1-2; D possibly corresponds to TRBD1 (5 bases). Germline V gene lookup returns CDR1 LGHDT and CDR2 YNNKEL (reference sequence). The length of the CDR3 is 15 residues. V lost 1 base to trimming and J lost 4 bases, with 13 bases between them. For the CDR3, the DNA is TGTGCCAGCAGCCAAGTGGCAGGGATGAGCTATGGCTACACCTTC. It is translated as CASSQVAGMSYGYTF.

The CDR3: CASSLVTGHGYTF. The CDR3 nucleotides are TGTGCCAGCAGCTTAGTGACAGGCCATGGCTACACCTTC. The genes are TRBV7-9 and TRBJ1-2; D might be TRBD1 (6 bases). This CDR3 has 13 amino acids. Trimming cost V 1 base and J 6 bases, with 9 bases left between them. Looked up from germline, CDR1 is SEHNR and CDR2 is FQNEAQ (reference sequence).

V and J are TRBV28 and TRBJ1-4; a possible D gene is TRBD1 (5 bases). V lost 7 bases to trimming and J lost 4 bases, with 10 bases between them. The CDR3 has 13 residues. CDR1 and CDR2 (germline): MDHEN, SYDVKM. Written as DNA, the CDR3 is TGTGCCAGCAACGGGGGAAATAATGAAAAACTGTTTTTT. The encoded protein is CASNGGNNEKLFF. The variable domain in full, with the rest retrieved from reference TRBV28 and TRBJ1-4, is DVKVTQSSRYLVKRTGEKVFLECVQDMDHENMFWYRQDPGLGLRLIYFSYDVKMKEKGDIPEGYSVSREKKERFSLILESASTNQTSMYLCASNGGNNEKLFFGSGTQLSVL.

The chain has TRBV12-3 or TRBV12-4 and TRBJ1-1, with D hard to call. With 3 bases removed from V and 4 bases from J, the gap between germline ends came to 9 bases. The CDR3 totals 13 residues. In nucleotides, the CDR3 is TGTGCCAGCAGTTTTGGTGAGAGCACTGAAGCTTTCTTT. Its protein is CASSFGESTEAFF.

The rearrangement joins TRBV5-1 to TRBJ2-2, with 8 bases matching TRBD2. V lost 3 bases, J lost 6 bases, and 4 bases stayed unmatched. Per the germline V gene, CDR1 is SGHRS and CDR2 is YFSETQ. The CDR3 spans 14 residues. The CDR3 loop is CASSSVAGPGELFF. In DNA, the CDR3 is TGCGCCAGCAGCTCCGTAGCGGGGCCCGGGGAGCTGTTTTTT.

This clone was counted a single time. The chain joins TRBV15 to TRBJ2-1; D unresolved. Germline lookup yields CDR1 LNHNV and CDR2 YYDKDF (reference sequence). Trimming took 5 bases from V and 7 from J, leaving 3 bases between them. The CDR3 is 10 residues long. CDR3 region: CATSDNEQFF. CDR3 in DNA: TGTGCCACCAGCGATAATGAGCAGTTCTTC. Complete variable domain (other parts from reference TRBV15 and TRBJ2-1): DAMVIQNPRYQVTQFGKPVTLSCSQTLNHNVMYWYQQKSSQAPKLLFHYYDKDFNNEADTPDNFQSRRPNTSFCFLDIRSPGLGDTAMYLCATSDNEQFFGPGTRLTVL.

This clone was picked up one time. This sequence joins TRBV19 and TRBJ1-1, with 7 bases fitting TRBD1. Germline loops: CDR1 LNHDA, CDR2 SQIVND (reference sequence). CDR3 size: 15 residues. Losses at the gene ends were 3 bases for V and 3 bases for J; bases not matched to a gene: 7. The chain's CDR3 is CASSINRGGDTEAFF. For the CDR3, the DNA is TGTGCCAGTAGTATTAACAGGGGCGGGGACACTGAAGCTTTCTTT.

The chain is built from TRBV6-5 and TRBJ1-1; no clear D. CDR3 length equals 11 residues. Trimming left V 6 bases short and J 7 bases short, with 9 bases between. From germline, CDR1 is MNHEY and CDR2 SVGAGI. DNA of the CDR3: TGTGCCAGCAGGAACCCGTTTGAAGCTTTCTTT. Protein product: CASRNPFEAFF.

The chain is built from TRBV19 and TRBJ2-7, with D maybe TRBD1 (6 bases). The CDR3 loop spans 14 amino acids. Germline CDR1 is LNHDA and CDR2 is SQIVND (reference sequence). V was clipped by 3 bases and J by 3 bases, with 12 bases between them. The CDR3 protein is CASSIRPGDYEQYF. The CDR3 nucleotides are TGTGCCAGTAGTATTCGGCCAGGGGACTACGAGCAGTACTTC.

V usage is TRBV19 and J usage is TRBJ1-1, with D perhaps matching TRBD1 (6 bases). The CDR3 is 13 amino acids. Germline CDR1 LNHDA, CDR2 SQIVND (reference sequence). The V end lost 1 base, the J end lost 6 bases, and 9 bases lay between the germline ends. The CDR3 region has the DNA TGTGCCAGTAGTATAGTGGGGGGCTCTGAAGCTTTCTTT. It encodes CASSIVGGSEAFF.

This clone was detected only once. The rearrangement links TRBV6-5 to TRBJ1-2; no clear D. CDR3 length equals 14 residues. The V end was cut by 5 bases, the J end by 0 bases, with 10 bases between. Germline CDR1 MNHEY, CDR2 SVGAGI. CDR3 DNA sequence: TGTGCCAGCAGTACCGGAAGATCTAACTATGGCTACACCTTC. Translation: CASSTGRSNYGYTF.

This rearrangement joins TRBV5-1 to TRBJ1-2, with 9 positions matching TRBD1. V was pared by 0 bases and J by 6 bases, with 3 bases of the junction left unmatched. Germline V gives CDR1 SGHRS, CDR2 YFSETQ. This CDR3 contains 14 residues. CDR3: CASSLEGQGDGYTF. The CDR3 DNA reads TGCGCCAGCAGCTTGGAGGGACAGGGAGATGGCTACACCTTC.